A single sample is the source of the 5 T cell receptor beta chains below, sequenced in a study of T cells in localized non-small cell lung cancer (TCRdb year 2020). The receptor library was made with the immunoSEQ multiplex PCR assay. TCRdb holds this immuneACCESS table with in-frame rearrangements only. Some clones are missing; in checked studies, unresolved V genes explain under half, and the rest has no known cause. This sample comprises 25,000 to 35,000 clones, about 92% of them detected only once. The top ten constitute approximately 2% of the sample. Sequencing was performed on peripheral blood, taken before any cancer treatment. These receptors all stem from a female donor at least 60 years old with stage I lung adenocarcinoma.

This clone has more than one count but fewer than ten. The CDR3: CASSLVYSGAYSGNTIYF. The CDR3 DNA is TGTGCCAGCAGCTTAGTGTATTCGGGTGCTTACTCTGGAAACACCATATATTTT. The rearrangement uses TRBV11-2 and TRBJ1-3; D uncertain. This CDR3 has 18 amino acids. Deletions cut 1 base from V and 0 bases from J, with 16 bases between. Per the germline V gene, CDR1 is SGHAT and CDR2 is FQNNGV.

This chain uses TRBV10-3 with TRBJ1-5, with a weak D call TRBD1 (5 bases). V lost 2 bases to trimming and J lost 7 bases, with 9 bases between them. Germline lookup yields CDR1 ENHRY and CDR2 SYGVKD. This CDR3 contains 13 residues. This chain's CDR3 is CAISERGGQPQHF. The CDR3 DNA reads as TGTGCCATCAGTGAGCGGGGGGGGCAGCCCCAGCATTTT.

The chain employs TRBV14 and TRBJ2-5; perhaps TRBD1 as D (5 bases). The J call may be in error: the DNA end matches TRBJ2-7 better. The CDR3 is 15 residues long. Germline V CDR1 and CDR2: SGHDN, FVKESK. The CDR3 is CASSQRRQLSYEQYF. CDR3 nucleotides: TGTGCCAGCAGCCAAAGGCGACAGCTGTCCTACGAGCAGTACTTC.

This clone is a singleton in its sample. The V and J genes are TRBV5-1 and TRBJ1-5, with a weak D call TRBD1 (6 bases). The CDR3 has 16 residues. Per the germline V gene, CDR1 is SGHRS and CDR2 is YFSETQ. Deletions cut 1 base from V and 0 bases from J, with 11 bases between. As DNA, the CDR3 is TGCGCCAGCAGCTTGTGGACAGTTGATAGCAATCAGCCCCAGCATTTT. It encodes CASSLWTVDSNQPQHF.

V usage is TRBV7-8 and J usage is TRBJ2-7; possible D gene TRBD1, 6 bases. The CDR3 extends over 14 amino acids. With 1 base removed from V and 1 base from J, the gap between germline ends came to 8 bases. In germline, CDR1 is SGHVS, CDR2 FQNEAQ. CDR3 DNA: TGTGCCAGCAGCTTAGACAGGGTATCCTACGAGCAGTACTTC. Amino acids: CASSLDRVSYEQYF.